The 9 T cell receptor beta chains below were found in one sample sequenced in a study of response to subunit inactivated influenza vaccine. A single record per CDR3 protein comes from TCRdb applying MiXCR to the RT-PCR reads. The data contain roughly 550,000 distinct CDR3 sequences, roughly 23% of them singletons. A further study also used this sample, focusing on T cells expressing NK-cell markers. That paper states: It was by 5'RACE template switching with UMIs that TCR beta cDNA was made.

The sequencing here drew on CD4+ T cells sorted from PBMCs, taken about 12 days after vaccination. These receptors were obtained from a man in his fifties who received an inactivated influenza vaccine.

The chain joins TRBV27 to TRBJ2-1, with TRBD2 matching over 13 bases. The germline gives CDR1 MNHEY, CDR2 SMNVEV (reference sequence). The CDR3 consists of 15 residues. J gave up 3 bases and V 7 bases, and 3 bases lay outside the gene matches. CDR3 loop: CASTRTSGGYNEQFF. In DNA, the CDR3 is TGTGCCAGCACAAGGACTAGCGGGGGCTACAATGAGCAGTTCTTC.

The V gene is TRBV15, the J gene TRBJ2-3; the D gene is possibly TRBD1 (6 bases). This CDR3 is built from 19 residues. V dropped 0 bases and J dropped 2 bases, with 21 bases sitting between them. Germline lookup yields CDR1 LNHNV and CDR2 YYDKDF (reference sequence). Written as DNA, the CDR3 is TGTGCCACCAGCAGAGATTCGGACAGCCAAGAATTACACACAGATACGCAGTATTTT. Protein: CATSRDSDSQELHTDTQYF.

The chain joins TRBV24-1 to TRBJ2-1, with D hard to call. Germline V lookup: CDR1 KGHDR, CDR2 SFDVKD. This CDR3 is 13 amino acids long. V lost 3 bases, J lost 3 bases, and 5 bases lay in between. This CDR3 is CATSDPGYNEQFF. The CDR3 nucleotides read TGTGCCACCAGTGATCCAGGCTACAATGAGCAGTTCTTC.

This clonotype was seen a few times. The V call is TRBV5-1, the J call TRBJ1-1, with a weak D call TRBD1 (6 bases). The germline CDR1 and CDR2 sequences are SGHRS and YFSETQ. V lost 5 bases, J lost 3 bases, and 17 bases lay in between. The length of the CDR3 is 15 residues. Here the CDR3 DNA reads TGCGCCAGCAGGTGGAATCGGGACACTTACACTGAAGCTTTCTTT. Its protein product is CASRWNRDTYTEAFF.

V and J are TRBV12-3 or TRBV12-4 and TRBJ1-5; TRBD1 aligns across 7 bases. This CDR3 is 14 amino acids long. With 6 bases clipped from V and 7 bases from J, the junction kept 9 bases outside the gene matches. The CDR3 nucleotides read TGTGCCAGCAGCTCGACAGGGTTCGGCCAGCCCCAGCATTTT. This codes for CASSSTGFGQPQHF.

This chain links TRBV20-1 with TRBJ2-7; 8 bases are a match to TRBD1. CDR1 and CDR2 from the germline V gene are DFQATT and SNEGSKA (reference sequence). The junction had 10 bases not matched to a gene; V was cut back by 4 bases and J by 5 bases. CDR3 length: 14 residues. The DNA of the CDR3 is TGCAGTGCTATGTTCCCACAGGGGGTGGACGAGCAGTACTTC. Translation gives CSAMFPQGVDEQYF.

This clonotype has a handful of counts. This chain joins TRBV5-6 and TRBJ2-2, with 7 nucleotides matching TRBD2. From germline, CDR1 is SGHDT and CDR2 YYEEEE. This CDR3 has 15 residues. V shed 5 bases, J shed 4 bases, and the junction held 8 bases outside the gene matches. CDR3 in DNA: TGTGCCAGCAGTACCGGACTAGGCCTCACCGGGGAGCTGTTTTTT. It is translated as CASSTGLGLTGELFF.

The genes are TRBV4-3 and TRBJ2-6, with D possibly matching TRBD1 (6 bases). This CDR3 region has 17 residues. V was shortened by 4 bases and J by 6 bases, with 19 bases between the two germline ends. CDR1 is LGHNA, CDR2 YSLEER, per germline. The CDR3 coding sequence is TGCGCCAGCAGCCCTACCGCGACAGGTCCCGCGGCCAACGTCCTGACTTTC. The encoded protein is CASSPTATGPAANVLTF.

V gene TRBV7-9 combines with J gene TRBJ1-4; tentative D call: TRBD1 (5 bases). Looked up from germline, CDR1 is SEHNR and CDR2 is FQNEAQ (reference sequence). Trimming pared 9 bases from V and 0 bases from J, leaving 11 bases between. This CDR3 is built from 14 residues. The CDR3, as DNA: TGTGCCAGTATGGGGCTTGCAACTAATGAAAAACTGTTTTTT. Translating it yields CASMGLATNEKLFF.